This is a list of T cell receptor beta chains from one sample in a study of blood T cell repertoires in COVID-19. TCRdb's table, derived via immunoSEQ multiplex PCR, lists solely in-frame clones and lacks some. The sample lists more than 95,000 clones, roughly 84% seen once, with about 1.2% in the top ten. Sequenced sample: peripheral blood. The receptors come from a woman older than 75 with acute or convalescent COVID-19. The CDR3 runs from the conserved cysteine through the conserved F or W. D genes are given only for firm matches. Size is stated for part of the rows, as once, few or many counts, or as a class when the clone is expanded.

CDR3 protein,CDR3 DNA,J gene,D gene,clone size,V gene
CASSWGAGGLGEQYF,TGTGCCAGCAGTTGGGGAGCGGGAGGTTTGGGGGAGCAGTACTTC,TRBJ2-7,TRBD2,-,TRBV27
CASSHAQGSGEAFF,TGTGCCAGCAGCCACGCCCAGGGCTCGGGTGAAGCTTTCTTT,TRBJ1-1,-,few,TRBV7-9
CASSRDRGPNNSPLHF,TGTGCCAGCAGCAGGGACAGGGGACCCAATAATTCACCCCTCCACTTT,TRBJ1-6,TRBD1,-,TRBV6-6
CASSFQGSPGEAFF,TGCGCCAGCAGCTTCCAGGGCAGTCCCGGTGAAGCTTTCTTT,TRBJ1-1,-,-,TRBV5-1
CASSFRADQPQHF,TGTGCCAGCAGTTTCAGGGCCGATCAGCCCCAGCATTTT,TRBJ1-5,-,-,TRBV12-3/TRBV12-4
CSASSGDTDTQYF,TGCAGTGCTAGTAGCGGGGACACAGATACGCAGTATTTT,TRBJ2-3,TRBD2,-,TRBV20-1
CSVDRGSTDTQYF,TGCAGCGTCGACAGGGGGAGTACAGATACGCAGTATTTT,TRBJ2-3,TRBD1,-,TRBV29-1
CASSLGAGNEQFF,TGTGCCAGCAGCTTGGGAGCGGGCAATGAGCAGTTCTTC,TRBJ2-1,-,-,TRBV7-3
CSVVPGVPFTDTQYF,TGCAGCGTGGTCCCGGGGGTTCCATTCACAGATACGCAGTATTTT,TRBJ2-3,-,-,TRBV29-1
CASSTRTSGRGKGDTQYF,TGTGCCAGCAGCACTCGGACTAGCGGAAGGGGAAAGGGAGATACGCAGTATTTT,TRBJ2-3,TRBD2,-,TRBV9
CASSLGSDYGYTF,TGTGCCAGCAGTTTAGGGAGCGACTATGGCTACACCTTC,TRBJ1-2,-,-,TRBV28
CASSPGGLATDTQYF,TGTGCCAGCAGCCCGGGGGGGCTAGCTACAGATACGCAGTATTTT,TRBJ2-3,TRBD2,-,TRBV4-2
CASSLSGTGPSGNTIYF,TGTGCCAGCAGCTTATCCGGGACAGGCCCTTCTGGAAACACCATATATTTT,TRBJ1-3,TRBD1,few,TRBV7-9
CASSYPLGGNTEAFF,TGTGCCAGCAGTTATCCCCTCGGCGGGAACACTGAAGCTTTCTTT,TRBJ1-1,-,-,TRBV6-2/TRBV6-3
CASSLRGGPTDTQYF,TGTGCCAGCAGTTTGAGGGGGGGCCCCACAGATACGCAGTATTTT,TRBJ2-3,-,few,TRBV2
CATKPTGTNNEKLFF,TGTGCCACGAAGCCGACCGGGACTAATAATGAAAAACTGTTTTTT,TRBJ1-4,-,once,TRBV10-3